This T cell receptor beta chain derives from a study of chemoradiotherapy in HPV16-positive cancers. The study, taken as a whole, reports: Candidate HPV-specific clones and E7-related TCR motifs grew in tumor during treatment. Functional assays defining HPV-specific T cells used only two HPV16-positive patients.

Method: immunoSEQ multiplex PCR; TCRdb's copy keeps in-frame clones and lacks some. This table has 17,000 or so clones, about three quarters appearing once. To note about this clone: The antigen is unknown.

The V segment lost 3 bases and the J segment 2 bases; nucleotides outside the gene matches: 2. Per germline, CDR1 SGHTA and CDR2 FQGNSA. This CDR3 has 14 residues. This sequence originates from a human donor with HPV-associated anogenital cancer. The V and J genes are TRBV7-2 and TRBJ1-2; 8 positions agree with TRBD1. Material: tumor tissue, obtained from a patient who underwent chemoradiotherapy. The CDR3 protein is CASSFQGANYGYTF. The CDR3 DNA follows: TGTGCCAGCAGCTTCCAGGGGGCGAACTATGGCTACACCTTC.